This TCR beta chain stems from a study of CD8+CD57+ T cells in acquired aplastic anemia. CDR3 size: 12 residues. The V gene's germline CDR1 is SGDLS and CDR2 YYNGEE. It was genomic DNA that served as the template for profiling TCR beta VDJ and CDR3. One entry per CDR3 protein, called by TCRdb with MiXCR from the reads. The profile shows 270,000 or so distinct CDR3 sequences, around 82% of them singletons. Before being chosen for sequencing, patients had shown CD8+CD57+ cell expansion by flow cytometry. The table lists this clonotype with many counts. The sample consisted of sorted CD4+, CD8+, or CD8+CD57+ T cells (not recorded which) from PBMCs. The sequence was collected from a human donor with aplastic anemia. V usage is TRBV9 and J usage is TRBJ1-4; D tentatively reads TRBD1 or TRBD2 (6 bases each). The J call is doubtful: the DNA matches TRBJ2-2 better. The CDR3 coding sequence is TGTGCCAGCAGCGTAAGGGGGGAGGAGCTGTTTTTT. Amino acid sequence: CASSVRGEELFF.